The rows below give T cell receptor beta chains drawn from one sample of a study of identical twins. TCRdb reanalysed the 5' RACE reads using MiXCR and keeps one entry per CDR3 protein. Of 700,000 to 950,000 distinct CDR3 sequences in the sample, 10% to 15% were seen once. This same sample was also part of a study on yellow fever vaccine responses in identical twins.

The sequenced material came from PBMCs. All receptors derive from a woman aged 18 to 35 in good health. Each CDR3 is given with its conserved first and last residue. Each record gives: D gene, J gene, V gene, clone size, CDR3 protein, CDR3 DNA. The D gene is left open where the match is weak. Some rows have no size entry. The others give once, few or many, or a class for an expanded clone.

d_gene: TRBD2
j_gene: TRBJ2-3
v_gene: TRBV14
abundance: few
CDR3aa: CASSQTPWRGGLNTQYF
CDR3nt: TGTGCCAGCAGCCAGACCCCCTGGCGGGGGGGCTTAAATACGCAGTATTTT

d_gene: TRBD1
j_gene: TRBJ2-7
v_gene: TRBV7-9
abundance: .
CDR3aa: CASRAGTESYEQYF
CDR3nt: TGTGCCAGCAGGGCCGGGACAGAATCCTACGAGCAGTACTTC

d_gene: .
j_gene: TRBJ2-2
v_gene: TRBV5-1
abundance: .
CDR3aa: CASSLFQTTGELFF
CDR3nt: TGCGCCAGCAGCTTGTTTCAGACTACCGGGGAGCTGTTTTTT

d_gene: .
j_gene: TRBJ2-3
v_gene: TRBV27
abundance: few
CDR3aa: CATRDFSTDTQYF
CDR3nt: TGTGCCACCCGGGACTTCAGCACAGATACGCAGTATTTT

d_gene: .
j_gene: TRBJ2-7
v_gene: TRBV20-1
abundance: few
CDR3aa: CSARDYTAGREQYF
CDR3nt: TGCAGTGCTAGAGATTATACGGCGGGTCGGGAGCAGTACTTC

d_gene: .
j_gene: TRBJ1-1
v_gene: TRBV2
abundance: .
CDR3aa: CARIFAREGEAFF
CDR3nt: TGTGCCAGAATATTCGCTCGGGAAGGTGAAGCTTTCTTT

d_gene: TRBD1
j_gene: TRBJ2-1
v_gene: TRBV11-2
abundance: .
CDR3aa: CASTLTGLFNEQFF
CDR3nt: TGTGCCAGCACCCTGACAGGGCTATTCAATGAGCAGTTCTTC

d_gene: TRBD2
j_gene: TRBJ2-1
v_gene: TRBV5-6
abundance: few
CDR3aa: CASSIGLVHDEQFF
CDR3nt: TGTGCCAGCAGCATTGGACTAGTTCACGATGAGCAGTTCTTC

d_gene: TRBD1
j_gene: TRBJ2-7
v_gene: TRBV28
abundance: few
CDR3aa: CASRPGQGHYEQYF
CDR3nt: TGTGCCAGCAGACCTGGACAGGGCCACTACGAGCAGTACTTC

d_gene: .
j_gene: TRBJ1-4
v_gene: TRBV23-1
abundance: few
CDR3aa: CASASWAAGDAEKLFF
CDR3nt: TGCGCCAGCGCGTCCTGGGCAGCCGGGGATGCTGAAAAACTGTTTTTT

d_gene: .
j_gene: TRBJ1-3
v_gene: TRBV5-6
abundance: .
CDR3aa: CASSDTGFTGNTIYF
CDR3nt: TGTGCCAGCAGCGATACAGGGTTTACTGGAAACACCATATATTTT

d_gene: TRBD1
j_gene: TRBJ1-5
v_gene: TRBV12-3/TRBV12-4
abundance: many
CDR3aa: CASTWDRGDQPQHF
CDR3nt: TGTGCCAGCACCTGGGACAGAGGGGATCAGCCCCAGCATTTT

d_gene: .
j_gene: TRBJ2-3
v_gene: TRBV5-1
abundance: many
CDR3aa: CASSLVGGISTDTQYF
CDR3nt: TGCGCCAGCAGCCTAGTGGGAGGTATCAGCACAGATACGCAGTATTTT

d_gene: .
j_gene: TRBJ2-7
v_gene: TRBV2
abundance: few
CDR3aa: CASSEGGARAVSGEQYF
CDR3nt: TGTGCCAGCAGTGAAGGTGGGGCCCGAGCGGTGAGTGGCGAGCAGTACTTC

d_gene: .
j_gene: TRBJ2-1
v_gene: TRBV5-5
abundance: few
CDR3aa: CASSLNWGRSYNEQFF
CDR3nt: TGTGCCAGCAGCTTGAACTGGGGACGTTCCTACAATGAGCAGTTCTTC

d_gene: TRBD2
j_gene: TRBJ2-1
v_gene: TRBV6-2/TRBV6-3
abundance: few
CDR3aa: CASSALAAEQFF
CDR3nt: TGTGCCAGCAGTGCCCTAGCGGCGGAGCAGTTCTTC

d_gene: TRBD2
j_gene: TRBJ2-1
v_gene: TRBV20-1
abundance: .
CDR3aa: CSAGGTSGGYNEQFF
CDR3nt: TGCAGTGCTGGGGGGACTAGCGGGGGATACAATGAGCAGTTCTTC

d_gene: .
j_gene: TRBJ1-1
v_gene: TRBV10-3
abundance: many
CDR3aa: CAIRSNLGAFF
CDR3nt: TGTGCCATCAGGTCTAATCTGGGAGCTTTCTTT

d_gene: .
j_gene: TRBJ1-5
v_gene: TRBV6-1
abundance: few
CDR3aa: CASSEVRGANQPQHF
CDR3nt: TGTGCCAGCAGTGAAGTGAGGGGCGCTAATCAGCCCCAGCATTTT

d_gene: .
j_gene: TRBJ2-1
v_gene: TRBV3-1
abundance: many
CDR3aa: CASSQYSGSEQFF
CDR3nt: TGTGCCAGCAGCCAATACTCCGGCTCTGAGCAGTTCTTC

d_gene: .
j_gene: TRBJ1-1
v_gene: TRBV6-5
abundance: .
CDR3aa: CASSYSGQNTNTEAFF
CDR3nt: TGTGCCAGCAGTTACAGTGGCCAAAACACCAACACTGAAGCTTTCTTT

d_gene: TRBD1
j_gene: TRBJ1-5
v_gene: TRBV20-1
abundance: .
CDR3aa: CSARPGQGPQPQHF
CDR3nt: TGCAGTGCTAGACCGGGACAGGGACCTCAGCCCCAGCATTTT

d_gene: .
j_gene: TRBJ2-3
v_gene: TRBV5-1
abundance: many
CDR3aa: CASSLGGQSTDTQYF
CDR3nt: TGCGCCAGCAGCTTGGGGGGACAAAGCACAGATACGCAGTATTTT

d_gene: .
j_gene: TRBJ2-1
v_gene: TRBV10-3
abundance: few
CDR3aa: CAIGGLPSDEQFF
CDR3nt: TGTGCCATCGGGGGGCTGCCCAGCGATGAGCAGTTCTTC

d_gene: TRBD2
j_gene: TRBJ2-3
v_gene: TRBV20-1
abundance: few
CDR3aa: CSASQRAGGPTDTQYF
CDR3nt: TGCAGTGCTAGTCAACGAGCGGGGGGGCCCACAGATACGCAGTATTTT

d_gene: TRBD1
j_gene: TRBJ2-1
v_gene: TRBV28
abundance: .
CDR3aa: CASRVGTGHNEQFF
CDR3nt: TGTGCCAGCAGAGTTGGGACAGGCCACAATGAGCAGTTCTTC

d_gene: .
j_gene: TRBJ2-7
v_gene: TRBV28
abundance: many
CDR3aa: CASSLSSSGLGEQYF
CDR3nt: TGTGCCAGCAGTTTAAGTTCATCGGGGCTGGGGGAGCAGTACTTC

d_gene: TRBD2
j_gene: TRBJ2-7
v_gene: TRBV4-1
abundance: .
CDR3aa: CASSQGSGREQYF
CDR3nt: TGCGCCAGCAGCCAAGGGTCCGGGAGGGAGCAGTACTTC

d_gene: .
j_gene: TRBJ2-5
v_gene: TRBV3-1
abundance: many
CDR3aa: CASSQVGTFQETQYF
CDR3nt: TGTGCCAGCAGCCAAGTAGGCACATTCCAAGAGACCCAGTACTTC

d_gene: .
j_gene: TRBJ1-2
v_gene: TRBV5-6
abundance: .
CDR3aa: CASSLRTAVTGYTF
CDR3nt: TGTGCCAGCAGCTTACGGACTGCCGTGACGGGCTACACCTTC

d_gene: .
j_gene: TRBJ2-1
v_gene: TRBV28
abundance: many
CDR3aa: CASSLSLEQFF
CDR3nt: TGTGCCAGCAGTTTGTCCCTCGAGCAGTTCTTC

d_gene: .
j_gene: TRBJ2-1
v_gene: TRBV5-1
abundance: .
CDR3aa: CASSFSDRSGEQFF
CDR3nt: TGCGCCAGCAGCTTTAGTGACCGTAGCGGTGAGCAGTTCTTC

d_gene: .
j_gene: TRBJ2-1
v_gene: TRBV3-1
abundance: .
CDR3aa: CASSQVEFRSGLDRKQFF
CDR3nt: TGTGCCAGCAGCCAAGTGGAGTTTAGAAGCGGGCTCGACAGGAAGCAGTTCTTC

d_gene: .
j_gene: TRBJ1-1
v_gene: TRBV12-3/TRBV12-4
abundance: many
CDR3aa: CASTPPTGYTEAFF
CDR3nt: TGTGCCAGCACTCCTCCCACAGGCTACACTGAAGCTTTCTTT

d_gene: .
j_gene: TRBJ2-3
v_gene: TRBV5-1
abundance: few
CDR3aa: CASSLDGPSADTQYF
CDR3nt: TGCGCCAGCAGCTTGGATGGACCAAGCGCAGATACGCAGTATTTT

d_gene: .
j_gene: TRBJ2-1
v_gene: TRBV2
abundance: .
CDR3aa: CASSGASVNEQFF
CDR3nt: TGTGCCAGCAGTGGGGCTAGCGTCAATGAGCAGTTCTTC

d_gene: .
j_gene: TRBJ2-1
v_gene: TRBV7-2
abundance: .
CDR3aa: CASSLGGPRIGNEQFF
CDR3nt: TGTGCCAGCAGCCTCGGAGGTCCCCGGATTGGCAATGAGCAGTTCTTC

d_gene: TRBD2
j_gene: TRBJ2-1
v_gene: TRBV29-1
abundance: few
CDR3aa: CSELLAGGPNEQFF
CDR3nt: TGCAGCGAGCTACTAGCGGGAGGGCCCAATGAGCAGTTCTTC

d_gene: .
j_gene: TRBJ2-7
v_gene: TRBV7-9
abundance: .
CDR3aa: CASSAGPGSYEQYF
CDR3nt: TGTGCCAGCAGCGCCGGGCCGGGATCCTACGAGCAGTACTTC

d_gene: .
j_gene: TRBJ1-2
v_gene: TRBV4-1
abundance: .
CDR3aa: CASSHANYGYTF
CDR3nt: TGCGCCAGCAGCCATGCTAACTATGGCTACACCTTC

d_gene: TRBD2
j_gene: TRBJ2-1
v_gene: TRBV6-1
abundance: few
CDR3aa: CASSVAGPPLAEQFF
CDR3nt: TGTGCCAGCAGTGTAGCGGGGCCCCCTCTCGCTGAGCAGTTCTTC

d_gene: TRBD2
j_gene: TRBJ2-5
v_gene: TRBV10-3
abundance: few
CDR3aa: CAISESPSGSGTQYF
CDR3nt: TGTGCCATCAGTGAGTCCCCTAGCGGGAGTGGGACCCAGTACTTC

d_gene: TRBD1
j_gene: TRBJ1-1
v_gene: TRBV18
abundance: few
CDR3aa: CASSNRGSEAFF
CDR3nt: TGTGCCAGCTCCAACAGGGGCTCTGAAGCTTTCTTT

d_gene: .
j_gene: TRBJ1-1
v_gene: TRBV7-9
abundance: many
CDR3aa: CASSLQMNTEAFF
CDR3nt: TGTGCCAGCAGCTTACAGATGAACACTGAAGCTTTCTTT

d_gene: TRBD2
j_gene: TRBJ2-2
v_gene: TRBV5-1
abundance: few
CDR3aa: CASSPGLAGVSGELFF
CDR3nt: TGCGCCAGCAGCCCCGGACTAGCGGGAGTAAGCGGGGAGCTGTTTTTT

d_gene: .
j_gene: TRBJ2-1
v_gene: TRBV5-5
abundance: .
CDR3aa: CASSWDGPGEQFF
CDR3nt: TGTGCCAGCAGCTGGGATGGGCCGGGTGAGCAGTTCTTC

d_gene: TRBD1
j_gene: TRBJ1-6
v_gene: TRBV20-1
abundance: few
CDR3aa: CSAAGGSYNSPLHF
CDR3nt: TGCAGTGCAGCAGGGGGCTCCTATAATTCACCCCTCCACTTT

d_gene: TRBD1
j_gene: TRBJ1-6
v_gene: TRBV5-6
abundance: few
CDR3aa: CASSPTGVISPLHF
CDR3nt: TGTGCCAGCAGCCCGACAGGGGTAATCTCACCCCTCCACTTT

d_gene: TRBD2
j_gene: TRBJ2-3
v_gene: TRBV7-6
abundance: .
CDR3aa: CASSPRSSGGATDTQYF
CDR3nt: TGTGCCAGCAGCCCCAGGAGTAGCGGGGGGGCCACAGATACGCAGTATTTT

d_gene: .
j_gene: TRBJ2-1
v_gene: TRBV7-2
abundance: .
CDR3aa: CASTLDGGPSYNEQFF
CDR3nt: TGTGCCAGCACCCTTGACGGGGGTCCCTCCTACAATGAGCAGTTCTTC

d_gene: .
j_gene: TRBJ2-1
v_gene: TRBV5-1
abundance: few
CDR3aa: CASSSSSTGDEQFF
CDR3nt: TGCGCCAGCAGCTCATCTAGTACCGGCGATGAGCAGTTCTTC

d_gene: TRBD1
j_gene: TRBJ2-3
v_gene: TRBV20-1
abundance: .
CDR3aa: CSARGQGRQYTQYF
CDR3nt: TGCAGTGCTAGGGGACAGGGGCGCCAATATACGCAGTATTTT

d_gene: TRBD2
j_gene: TRBJ2-5
v_gene: TRBV11-2
abundance: few
CDR3aa: CASSYLRGTSQETQYF
CDR3nt: TGTGCCAGCAGCTACCTCCGAGGGACTAGCCAAGAGACCCAGTACTTC